The present T cell receptor beta chain was sequenced within a study of chemoradiotherapy in HPV16-positive cancers. Profiling relied on immunoSEQ multiplex PCR, and the TCRdb table lists in-frame clones only, not all of them. The sample contains around 8,000 clones, around 78% of which appear only once. Remarks on this clone: The antigen remains undetermined.

Study-wide points: Only a couple of HPV16-positive patients supplied the functional HPV-specificity definition.

Germline CDR1 and CDR2: SGHTA and FQGNSA. This CDR3 is built from 16 residues. Trimming stripped 5 bases from V and 6 bases from J, with 20 bases between. The specimen was collected from a patient who underwent chemoradiotherapy. The gene calls are TRBV7-2 and TRBJ2-1, with D maybe TRBD2 (6 bases). This sequence was found in a human donor with HPV-associated anogenital cancer. The DNA of the CDR3 is TGTGCCAGCAGCCGCGGGGCTATAGATGTTGGCAATGAGCAGTTCTTC. Residues: CASSRGAIDVGNEQFF. Full variable domain (missing parts from reference TRBV7-2 and TRBJ2-1): GAGVSQSPSNKVTEKGKDVELRCDPISGHTALYWYRQSLGQGLEFLIYFQGNSAPDKSGLPSDRFSAERTGGSVSTLTIQRTQQEDSAVYLCASSRGAIDVGNEQFFGPGTRLTVL.